Here is one T cell receptor (beta chain) with its context. Its antigen is still unknown. This entry is derived from a study of shared clonotypes between healthy human individuals. Generated by immunoSEQ multiplex PCR, the TCRdb table keeps only in-frame clones and is missing some. The sample holds millions of clones, just over 90% seen once. General study points: Larger estimated richness was generally recorded for naive subsets relative to memory subsets. The sole specimen, blood, was sampled, and tissue repertoires likely differ.

Germline loops: CDR1 DFQATT, CDR2 SNEGSKA (reference sequence). V lost 7 bases to trimming and J lost 7 bases, with 8 bases between them. The CDR3 runs to 9 residues. Sequenced input: naive CD4+ T cells sorted from blood. Subset given: CD45RA+ positively selected. This clonotype was sampled from a man between 18 and 35 years old in good health. The chain links TRBV20-1 to TRBJ2-7; D is uncertain. CDR3 DNA: TGCAGTGGAATTGCGGAGCAGTACTTC. This gives the protein CSGIAEQYF.